The rows below give T cell receptor beta chains drawn from one sample of a study of brain T cells in children with intractable seizures. TCRdb's copy holds only in-frame clones and misses some; the assay was immunoSEQ multiplex PCR. The sample records about 320,000 clones, over 90% being singletons. Sequenced here: peripheral blood, sampled about 5 months after surgery. These receptors came from a boy in the first two years of life with tuberous sclerosis and intractable seizures. The CDR3 runs from the conserved cysteine through the conserved F or W.

J gene	V gene	CDR3 protein
TRBJ1-2	TRBV6-2/TRBV6-3	CASSSSAGGAGYGYTF
TRBJ2-7	TRBV9	CASSVDIGPYEQYF
TRBJ2-1	TRBV10-3	CAIRLDGYNEQFF
TRBJ1-2	TRBV3-1/TRBV3-2	CASSQGGSNYGYTF
TRBJ1-1	TRBV4-1	CASSQPGKRTEAFF
TRBJ2-1	TRBV11-2	CASRPPDGGQFF
TRBJ1-2	TRBV25-1	CASSNTYGYTF
TRBJ1-1	TRBV9	CASSARPGIDTEAFF
TRBJ1-5	TRBV6-1	CASSDAGGLFQPQHF
TRBJ1-4	TRBV6-2/TRBV6-3	CASSQDLQQGWDF
TRBJ2-5	TRBV4-1	CASSQGAIQETQYF
TRBJ2-3	TRBV11-2	CASSFWTSPSGTDTQYF
TRBJ1-3	TRBV19	CASRAGGTGNTIYF
TRBJ1-1	TRBV30	CAWDQGSNTEAFF
TRBJ2-3	TRBV28	CASSSRDLVTDTQYF
TRBJ2-3	TRBV7-2	CASSLHPGYTDTQYF
TRBJ2-3	TRBV30	CAWSVAAGWDTQYF
TRBJ2-2	TRBV30	CAWSVGQWGTGELFF